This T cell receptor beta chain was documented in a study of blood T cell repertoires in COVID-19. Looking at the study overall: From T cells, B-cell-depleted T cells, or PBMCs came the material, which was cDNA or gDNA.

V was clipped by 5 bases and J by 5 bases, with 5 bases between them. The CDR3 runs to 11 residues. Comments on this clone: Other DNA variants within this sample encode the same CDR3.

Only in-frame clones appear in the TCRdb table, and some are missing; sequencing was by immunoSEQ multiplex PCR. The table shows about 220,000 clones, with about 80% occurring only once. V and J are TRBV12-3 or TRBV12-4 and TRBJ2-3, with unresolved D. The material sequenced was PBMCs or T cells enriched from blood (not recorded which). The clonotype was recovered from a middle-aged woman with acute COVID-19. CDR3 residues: CASSPRDTQYF. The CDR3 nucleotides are TGTGCCAGCAGTCCTAGAGATACGCAGTATTTT.